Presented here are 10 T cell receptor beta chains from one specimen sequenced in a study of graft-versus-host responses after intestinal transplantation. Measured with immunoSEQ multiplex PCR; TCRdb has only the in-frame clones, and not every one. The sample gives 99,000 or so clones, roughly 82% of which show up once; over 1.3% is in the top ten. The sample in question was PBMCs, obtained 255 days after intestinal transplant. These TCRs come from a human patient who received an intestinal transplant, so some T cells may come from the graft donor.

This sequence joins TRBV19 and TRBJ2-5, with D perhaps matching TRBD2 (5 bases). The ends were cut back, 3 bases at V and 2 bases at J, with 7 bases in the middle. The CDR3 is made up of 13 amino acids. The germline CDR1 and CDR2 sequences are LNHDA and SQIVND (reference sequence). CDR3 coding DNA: TGTGCCAGTAGTATCGAGGGTCAAGAGACCCAGTACTTC. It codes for CASSIEGQETQYF.

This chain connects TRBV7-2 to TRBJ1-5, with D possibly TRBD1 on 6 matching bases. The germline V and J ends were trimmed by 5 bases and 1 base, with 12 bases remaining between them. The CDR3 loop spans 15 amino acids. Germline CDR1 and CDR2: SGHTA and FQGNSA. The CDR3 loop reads CASSPAGASNQPQHF. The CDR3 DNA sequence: TGTGCCAGCAGCCCAGCAGGGGCGAGCAATCAGCCCCAGCATTTT.

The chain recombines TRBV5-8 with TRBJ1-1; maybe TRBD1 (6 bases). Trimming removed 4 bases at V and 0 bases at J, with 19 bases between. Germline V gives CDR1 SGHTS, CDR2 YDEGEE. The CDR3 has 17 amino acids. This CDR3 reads CASSKPQGRFVNTEAFF. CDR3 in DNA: TGTGCCAGCAGCAAGCCTCAGGGGAGATTTGTGAACACTGAAGCTTTCTTT.

CDR3 sequence reads: CASSERAGSSYNEQFF. The CDR3 region has the DNA TGTGCCAGCAGTGAACGGGCGGGGAGCTCCTACAATGAGCAGTTCTTC. V usage is TRBV6-4 and J usage is TRBJ2-1, with D maybe TRBD2 (6 bases). CDR3 length equals 16 residues. The V and J ends lost 3 bases and 0 bases respectively, with 12 bases between them. Germline V gene data show CDR1 as MRHNA and CDR2 as SNTAGT.

DNA for the CDR3: TGCGCCAGCAGCTTCCTAGCGGGACCCTACGAGCAGTACTTC. This gives the protein CASSFLAGPYEQYF. The rearrangement links TRBV5-1 to TRBJ2-7; 9 bases are shared with TRBD2. Germline-derived CDR1 and CDR2 are SGHRS and YFSETQ. This CDR3 has 14 residues. The junction had 2 bases not matched to a gene; V was cut back by 2 bases and J by 2 bases.

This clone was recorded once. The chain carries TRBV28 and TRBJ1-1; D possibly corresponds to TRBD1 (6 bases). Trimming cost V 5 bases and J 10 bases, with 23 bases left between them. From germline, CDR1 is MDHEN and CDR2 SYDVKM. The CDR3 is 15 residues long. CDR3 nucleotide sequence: TGTGCCAGCAGTACACAGTTCCAGGGGCCCACGGGAGCTTTCTTT. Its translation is CASSTQFQGPTGAFF. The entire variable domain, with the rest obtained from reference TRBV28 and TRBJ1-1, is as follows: DVKVTQSSRYLVKRTGEKVFLECVQDMDHENMFWYRQDPGLGLRLIYFSYDVKMKEKGDIPEGYSVSREKKERFSLILESASTNQTSMYLCASSTQFQGPTGAFFGQGTRLTVV.

CDR3 DNA sequence: TGTGCCAGCAGCTTAGATCAGGGGGCGAGCACTGAAGCTTTCTTT. Protein: CASSLDQGASTEAFF. The chain couples TRBV7-8 to TRBJ1-1; 8 nucleotides agree with TRBD1. The germline V gene has CDR1 SGHVS and CDR2 FQNEAQ. The CDR3 consists of 15 residues. The ends lost 1 base at V and 4 bases at J; junction bases unmatched: 5.

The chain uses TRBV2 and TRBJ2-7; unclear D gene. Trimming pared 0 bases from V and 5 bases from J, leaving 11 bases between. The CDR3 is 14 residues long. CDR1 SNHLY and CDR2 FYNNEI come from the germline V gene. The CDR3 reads CASSEALRAHEQYF. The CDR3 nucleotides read TGTGCCAGCAGTGAAGCGCTTCGGGCCCACGAGCAGTACTTC.

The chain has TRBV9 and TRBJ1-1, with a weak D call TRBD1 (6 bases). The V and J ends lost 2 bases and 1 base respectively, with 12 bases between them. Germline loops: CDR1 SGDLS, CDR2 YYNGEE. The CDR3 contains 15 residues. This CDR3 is CASSVDRTPNTEAFF. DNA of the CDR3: TGTGCCAGCAGCGTTGACAGGACGCCGAACACTGAAGCTTTCTTT.

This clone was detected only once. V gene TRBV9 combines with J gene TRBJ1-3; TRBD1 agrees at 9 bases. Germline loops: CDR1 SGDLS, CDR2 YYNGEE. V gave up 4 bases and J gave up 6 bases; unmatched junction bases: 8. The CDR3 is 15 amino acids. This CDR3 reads CASSPGQGLENTIYF. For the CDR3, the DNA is TGTGCCAGCAGCCCGGGACAGGGATTGGAAAACACCATATATTTT.